This T cell receptor beta chain derives from a study of early T cells in non-severe SARS-CoV-2 infection. Study at large: Sequencing was performed on bulk RNA from unsorted whole blood, leaving chains unpaired.

cDNA molecules, individually, were tagged with unique molecular identifiers. TCRdb used MiXCR to reprocess the 5' RACE reads, holding one entry per CDR3 protein. The table records approximately 70,000 distinct CDR3 sequences, over 9% of them present only once. Only a few counts were recorded for this clonotype. Its cognate antigen is unknown. Whole-study findings and limits: There was a bias toward anti-spike CD8 responses in VDJdb matching, which missed private and CD4 specificities.

CDR3 size: 18 residues. CDR1 is SGDLS and CDR2 is YYNGEE in the germline V gene. J was trimmed by 1 base and V by 8 bases; bases with no gene match: 13. Specimen: whole blood, collected at baseline. The receptor comes from an adult who was a healthcare worker with PCR-confirmed SARS-CoV-2 infection or an uninfected control (not recorded which). This chain joins TRBV9 and TRBJ1-6, with TRBD1 matching 9 bases. The CDR3 bases are TGTGCCAGTAGCCCCGGACAGGGGATCAGGTCCTATAATTCACCCCTCCACTTT. Amino acid sequence: CASSPGQGIRSYNSPLHF.